This T cell receptor beta chain came from a study of blood T cell repertoires in COVID-19. Study summary: Samples taken during acute and convalescent COVID-19 were collected in the United States, Italy and Spain.

The CDR3 covers 15 residues. V shed 1 base and J shed 7 bases, with 11 bases lying between them. Per germline, CDR1 LGHDT and CDR2 YNNKEL (reference sequence). Generated by immunoSEQ multiplex PCR, the TCRdb table keeps only in-frame clones and is missing some. The sample records some 250,000 clones, over 75% being singletons. The material sequenced was peripheral blood. This sequence was found in a woman older than 75 with acute or convalescent COVID-19. The V gene is TRBV3-1 (or the pseudogene TRBV3-2), the J gene TRBJ1-6; D gene ambiguous. CDR3 region: CASSQARAGNSPLHF. Here the CDR3 DNA reads TGTGCCAGCAGCCAAGCAAGAGCCGGGAATTCACCCCTCCACTTT.